The clone carrying this T cell receptor beta chain was counted a single time. The table came from immunoSEQ multiplex PCR; TCRdb's copy has only in-frame clones and leaves some out. The sample records about 140,000 clones, about 79% being singletons. The V segment lost 2 bases and the J segment 5 bases; nucleotides outside the gene matches: 5. There are 15 residues in the CDR3. Germline V gene sequence: CDR1 ENHRY, CDR2 SYGVKD. This sample was included in a study of blood T cell repertoires in COVID-19. The TCR comes from a woman between 45 and 65 years old who had recovered from COVID-19. The chain has TRBV10-3 and TRBJ1-5, with 8 bases lining up with TRBD1. The sample taken for sequencing was PBMCs or T cells enriched from blood (not recorded which). The CDR3 sequence: CAISEGQGAYQPQHF. In DNA form, the CDR3 reads TGTGCCATCAGTGAGGGGCAGGGGGCCTATCAGCCCCAGCATTTT.